Shown below are 11 T cell receptor beta chains from a single sample sequenced in a study of CD39 and CD103 CD8 tumor-infiltrating T cells (dated by TCRdb to between 2017 and 2018). The library came from the immunoSEQ multiplex PCR assay. Imported from immuneACCESS, the table was reduced by TCRdb to in-frame sequences with V and J called. These copies leave out some clones; in studies compared against another copy, an unresolved V gene accounts for under half, and the cause of the remainder is not known. The sample table contains several thousand clones; only one count was recorded for over 60% of them. The ten largest clones capture more than 55% of the sample. Input material: CD8+ T cells sorted from blood. Sample cell subset or site, as interpreted from the label and publication: total memory CD8 T cells (CD45RA-CCR7+/-) from blood or uninvolved lymph node. Receptors were obtained from a human donor with head and neck squamous cell carcinoma.

There are a few counts of this clone. The chain couples TRBV5-1 to TRBJ2-1; D remains unclear. V gave up 0 bases and J gave up 3 bases, with 10 bases separating them. CDR1 is SGHRS, CDR2 YFSETQ, per germline. The CDR3 contains 15 residues. The CDR3 sequence: CASSLVPGIYNEQFF. CDR3 DNA: TGCGCCAGCAGCTTGGTTCCGGGCATCTACAATGAGCAGTTCTTC.

This clone came up once. This chain connects TRBV28 to TRBJ1-1; D remains ambiguous. Germline CDR1 reads MDHEN; CDR2 reads SYDVKM. The ends were cut back, 2 bases at V and 5 bases at J, with 9 bases in the middle. The CDR3 contains 13 residues. CDR3 sequence reads: CASSLVTHTEAFF. The CDR3 bases are TGTGCCAGCAGTTTAGTGACACATACTGAAGCTTTCTTT. The full variable domain, completed using reference TRBV28 and TRBJ1-1, is DVKVTQSSRYLVKRTGEKVFLECVQDMDHENMFWYRQDPGLGLRLIYFSYDVKMKEKGDIPEGYSVSREKKERFSLILESASTNQTSMYLCASSLVTHTEAFFGQGTRLTVV.

The V and J genes are TRBV27 and TRBJ2-2; 8 bases match TRBD2. Trimming took 2 bases from V and 4 from J; bases not matched to a gene: 12. Germline V gives CDR1 MNHEY, CDR2 SMNVEV (reference sequence). The CDR3 spans 18 residues. CDR3 sequence: CASSLRGERELITGELFF. The CDR3 bases are TGTGCCAGCAGTTTAAGAGGGGAGCGGGAGTTGATCACCGGGGAGCTGTTTTTT.

This chain connects TRBV29-1 to TRBJ2-3; the D call may be TRBD1 or TRBD2 (6 bases each). CDR1 is SQVTM and CDR2 is ANQGSEA in the germline V gene. Trimming took off 7 bases at V and 2 bases at J, with 16 bases between the two ends. The CDR3 is made up of 14 amino acids. The CDR3 protein is CSAEGGGYTDTQYF. CDR3 nucleotides: TGCAGCGCCGAGGGGGGCGGATACACAGATACGCAGTATTTT.

A few counts support this clone. V gene TRBV6-5 combines with J gene TRBJ2-5; the D call may be TRBD1 or TRBD2 (6 bases each). Germline V lookup: CDR1 MNHEY, CDR2 SVGAGI. The CDR3 length is 15 residues. V lost 0 bases, J lost 2 bases, and 10 bases lay in between. The CDR3 here is CASSYSEGGQETQYF. Written as DNA, the CDR3 is TGTGCCAGCAGTTACTCGGAGGGGGGACAAGAGACCCAGTACTTC.

The chain joins TRBV27 to TRBJ2-3, with 10 bases that match TRBD2. Germline CDR1 MNHEY, CDR2 SMNVEV (reference sequence). The V gene end was trimmed by 3 bases and the J gene end by 6 bases; junction bases not matched to a gene: 12. This CDR3 region has 17 residues. The CDR3 reads CASSFSQAGGPRDTQYF. CDR3 in DNA: TGTGCCAGCAGTTTTTCCCAAGCGGGGGGGCCACGGGATACGCAGTATTTT.

The chain links TRBV30 to TRBJ2-1; 8 bases fit TRBD1. Germline V gives CDR1 GTSNPN, CDR2 SVGIG (reference sequence). The CDR3 has 14 residues. Losses at the gene ends were 1 base for V and 9 bases for J; bases not matched to a gene: 8. As DNA, the CDR3 is TGTGCCTGGAGTGAAAAGACAGGGGTCGGTGAGCAGTTCTTC. Protein: CAWSEKTGVGEQFF.

This rearrangement joins TRBV11-2 to TRBJ2-5; 8 bases align to TRBD1. The end of the DNA fits TRBJ2-7 better, so the J call may be wrong. CDR3 size: 14 residues. Germline V gene data show CDR1 as SGHAT and CDR2 as FQNNGV. The chain's CDR3 is CASSPGQGTYEQYF. In DNA form, the CDR3 reads TGTGCCAGCAGCCCTGGACAGGGAACCTACGAGCAGTACTTC.

The CDR3 nucleotides read TGTGCCAGCAGCTTTACGGGCGGGGGGGCCGCGGGAGAGACCCAGTACTTC. It yields the protein CASSFTGGGAAGETQYF. The chain uses TRBV13 and TRBJ2-5; TRBD2 matches 9 bases. Per the germline V gene, CDR1 is PRHDT and CDR2 is FYEKMQ (reference sequence). V was clipped by 3 bases and J by 4 bases; unmatched bases: 12. CDR3 length: 17 residues.

The rearrangement uses TRBV7-9 and TRBJ1-1, with 7 bases that match TRBD1. There are 14 residues in the CDR3. Germline V gene data show CDR1 as SEHNR and CDR2 as FQNEAQ (reference sequence). Trimming cost V 2 bases and J 1 base; bases outside gene matches: 1. CDR3 sequence: CASSLTGANTEAFF. CDR3 sequence (DNA): TGTGCCAGCAGCTTAACAGGGGCGAACACTGAAGCTTTCTTT.

The chain employs TRBV21-1 and TRBJ2-7; TRBD2 reflects the table's D call only, with no check against the DNA. TRBV21-1 is shown as a pseudogene. This CDR3 contains 16 residues. In DNA form, the CDR3 reads TGTGCCAGCAGCAAAGCAGGCGGGGTTGATTTGCACGAGCAGTACTTC. Its translation: CASSKAGGVDLHEQYF.